These 21 T cell receptor beta chains were all obtained from the same sample, sequenced in a study of immune evolution from preneoplasia to lung adenocarcinoma. The assay was immunoSEQ multiplex PCR, and TCRdb's table has in-frame clones only and misses some. The data hold several thousand clones, with roughly four fifths observed a single time. Sequencing was done on a sample of FFPE lung adenocarcinoma in situ tissue. These receptor sequences come from a person aged 65 to 85 with lung adenocarcinoma.

The CDR3 here is CASTLVTGETEAFF. CDR3 DNA sequence: TGTGCCAGCACCCTTGTCACGGGGGAGACTGAAGCTTTCTTT. This sequence joins TRBV7-9 and TRBJ1-1; possibly TRBD1 for D (5 bases). The CDR3 sequence is 14 residues long. Germline lookup yields CDR1 SEHNR and CDR2 FQNEAQ (reference sequence). Trimming removed 7 bases from V and 5 bases from J, with 17 bases in between.

CDR3 sequence reads: CASGPRVHSSYNEQFF. The CDR3 nucleotides are TGTGCCAGCGGCCCCAGGGTTCACAGCTCCTACAATGAGCAGTTCTTC. The rearrangement uses TRBV11-2 and TRBJ2-1; D is perhaps TRBD1 (5 bases). The germline V gene has CDR1 SGHAT and CDR2 FQNNGV. CDR3 length equals 16 residues. Trimming shortened V by 8 bases and J by 0 bases, and 17 bases separated the two germline ends.

The chain couples TRBV7-9 to TRBJ1-3; D gene ambiguous. V shed 4 bases and J shed 4 bases, with 17 bases lying between them. Germline assignment: CDR1 SEHNR and CDR2 FQNEAQ (reference sequence). The CDR3 is 16 amino acids. CDR3 nucleotide sequence: TGTGCCAGCAGCTCCCGCTCGAGGACGGTCGGAAACACCATATATTTT. It codes for CASSSRSRTVGNTIYF.

The chain joins TRBV28 to TRBJ1-3, with unresolved D. The CDR3 contains 16 residues. Per germline, CDR1 MDHEN and CDR2 SYDVKM. V was shortened by 5 bases and J by 2 bases, with 16 bases between the two germline ends. The CDR3 nucleotides read TGTGCCAGCAGTCCTAGTGGAGGGTTCCCTGGAAACACCATATATTTT. Amino acids: CASSPSGGFPGNTIYF.

The chain links TRBV28 to TRBJ2-5; TRBD2 is a possible D gene (6 bases). CDR3 length: 12 amino acids. From germline, CDR1 is MDHEN and CDR2 SYDVKM. V shed 7 bases and J shed 2 bases, with 8 bases lying between them. CDR3 in amino acids: CASNRGQETQYF. The CDR3 nucleotides read TGTGCCAGCAACCGGGGGCAAGAGACCCAGTACTTC.

This chain links TRBV6-5 with TRBJ1-4; 8 positions match TRBD1. Trimming removed 6 bases from V and 10 bases from J; junction bases left unmatched: 13. The CDR3 extends over 15 amino acids. Germline CDR1 is MNHEY and CDR2 is SVGAGI. The CDR3 DNA reads as TGTGCCAGCAGGCAGGGCGGACAGGGTTTTGGAAAACTGTTTTTT. Its protein is CASRQGGQGFGKLFF.

The V gene is TRBV11-3, the J gene TRBJ2-2, with TRBD2 as a possible D gene (6 bases). This CDR3 has 15 amino acids. Germline-derived CDR1 and CDR2 are SGHNT and YENEEA. Trimming removed 5 bases at V and 4 bases at J, with 14 bases between. The CDR3 protein is CASSRQGSGTGELFF. In DNA, the CDR3 is TGTGCCAGCAGCCGTCAGGGTAGCGGCACCGGGGAGCTGTTTTTT.

The rearrangement uses TRBV6-5 and TRBJ1-6; D is ambiguous. Germline loops: CDR1 MNHEY, CDR2 SVGAGI. V gave up 6 bases and J gave up 14 bases, with 11 bases separating them. This CDR3 spans 11 amino acids. The CDR3 DNA sequence: TGTGCCAGCAGGGCCGGTTGGACCCTCCACTTT. Translated, it gives CASRAGWTLHF.

This clone was observed a handful of times. The chain uses TRBV2 and TRBJ1-5; D is ambiguous. This CDR3 is 17 amino acids long. Trimming cost V 6 bases and J 1 base, with 19 bases left between them. Germline CDR1 SNHLY, CDR2 FYNNEI. The CDR3 is CASRSRVYTSSNQPQHF. The CDR3 DNA reads TGTGCCAGCAGGTCCCGGGTTTATACCTCGAGCAATCAGCCCCAGCATTTT.

V is TRBV10-3 and J is TRBJ1-1; a possible D gene is TRBD1 (6 bases). The CDR3 covers 14 residues. The ends were cut back, 7 bases at V and 5 bases at J, with 17 bases in the middle. Germline assignment: CDR1 ENHRY and CDR2 SYGVKD. For the CDR3, the DNA is TGTGCCATCACTCAAGACAGGACAAATACTGAAGCTTTCTTT. Amino acid sequence: CAITQDRTNTEAFF.

The chain joins TRBV4-1 to TRBJ1-2; 8 bases fit TRBD1. With 6 bases clipped from V and 4 bases from J, the junction kept 10 bases outside the gene matches. The CDR3 is made up of 15 amino acids. Germline CDR1 reads MGHRA; CDR2 reads YSYEKL. The CDR3 bases are TGCGCCAGCAGTGACCCGGGACAGGCTTTCTATGGCTACACCTTC. Translating it yields CASSDPGQAFYGYTF.

The chain combines TRBV7-2 with TRBJ2-2; TRBD2 matches 14 bases. CDR3 length equals 17 residues. Germline loops: CDR1 SGHTA, CDR2 FQGNSA. J gave up 5 bases and V 5 bases, and 7 bases lay outside the gene matches. CDR3 region: CASSRLAGGPRTGELFF. In nucleotides, the CDR3 is TGTGCCAGCAGCAGACTAGCGGGGGGGCCGCGGACCGGGGAGCTGTTTTTT.

The rearrangement joins TRBV6-1 to TRBJ2-2; D unclear. The V gene's germline CDR1 is MNHNS and CDR2 SASEGT. This CDR3 has 13 amino acids. The ends were cut back, 10 bases at V and 5 bases at J, with 14 bases in the middle. The CDR3 DNA sequence: TGTGCCACCTTCACGCCACCAACCGGGGAGCTGTTTTTT. Translating it yields CATFTPPTGELFF.

J is TRBJ2-7 and V is TRBV5-1; 14 bases are a match to TRBD2. This CDR3 has 16 residues. The V gene end was trimmed by 3 bases and the J gene end by 5 bases; junction bases not matched to a gene: 7. Per the germline V gene, CDR1 is SGHRS and CDR2 is YFSETQ. The CDR3 DNA follows: TGCGCCAGCAGCTCGGGACTAGCGGGAGTTCGCGACGAGCAGTACTTC. It translates to CASSSGLAGVRDEQYF.

This clone was counted only a few times. This chain connects TRBV27 to TRBJ2-7; 12 bases are shared with TRBD2. The germline V gene encodes CDR1 MNHEY and CDR2 SMNVEV (reference sequence). Trimming removed 2 bases from V and 2 bases from J; junction bases left unmatched: 1. This CDR3 is built from 15 residues. The CDR3, as DNA: TGTGCCAGCAGTTTAGCTAGCGGGAGGGCCTACGAGCAGTACTTC. Its translation: CASSLASGRAYEQYF.

This clone was found once. This chain uses TRBV9 with TRBJ1-2; D is uncertain. V lost 1 base to trimming and J lost 8 bases, with 6 bases between them. The CDR3 is made up of 11 amino acids. The germline V gene encodes CDR1 SGDLS and CDR2 YYNGEE. The CDR3 spells CASSVREGYTF. CDR3 nucleotides: TGTGCCAGCAGCGTACGGGAAGGCTACACCTTC.

This clone was seen a single time. This chain links TRBV19 with TRBJ2-2; no definite D call. V was pared by 4 bases and J by 0 bases, with 9 bases between. Per germline, CDR1 LNHDA and CDR2 SQIVND (reference sequence). The CDR3 is made up of 15 amino acids. The CDR3 sequence is CASSRYETNTGELFF. The CDR3 DNA is TGTGCCAGTAGTAGGTATGAAACGAACACCGGGGAGCTGTTTTTT.

This clone was detected only once. The CDR3 protein is CASSLTGGELQPQHF. CDR3 DNA: TGCGCCAGCAGCTTGACAGGGGGCGAACTTCAGCCCCAGCATTTT. J is TRBJ1-5 and V is TRBV5-1; 9 nucleotides align to TRBD1. With V trimmed by 1 base and J by 6 bases, 5 bases remained unmatched. CDR1 and CDR2 (germline): SGHRS, YFSETQ. The length of the CDR3 is 15 residues. The complete variable domain, with remaining parts taken from reference TRBV5-1 and TRBJ1-5, reads KAGVTQTPRYLIKTRGQQVTLSCSPISGHRSVSWYQQTPGQGLQFLFEYFSETQRNKGNFPGRFSGRQFSNSRSEMNVSTLELGDSALYLCASSLTGGELQPQHFGDGTRLSIL.

V gene TRBV9 combines with J gene TRBJ2-2, with D uncertain. The CDR3 has 12 amino acids. Between the trimmed V and J ends, which lost 0 bases and 7 bases, there was a span of 4 bases. CDR1 and CDR2 (germline): SGDLS, YYNGEE. The CDR3 sequence is CASSVGVGELFF. Written as DNA, the CDR3 is TGTGCCAGCAGCGTAGGGGTCGGGGAGCTGTTTTTT. Using reference TRBV9 and TRBJ2-2 for the parts outside the CDR3, the full variable domain is DSGVTQTPKHLITATGQRVTLRCSPRSGDLSVYWYQQSLDQGLQFLIQYYNGEERAKGNILERFSAQQFPDLHSELNLSSLELGDSALYFCASSVGVGELFFGEGSRLTVL.

The gene calls are TRBV30 and TRBJ1-3; TRBD1 is a possible D gene (5 bases). This CDR3 spans 17 amino acids. Trimming left V 2 bases short and J 0 bases short, with 17 bases between. CDR1 is GTSNPN, CDR2 SVGIG, per germline (reference sequence). The CDR3 sequence: CAWSTHSDRHSGNTIYF. The CDR3 DNA reads as TGTGCCTGGAGTACCCACTCCGACAGACACTCTGGAAACACCATATATTTT.

This chain joins TRBV9 and TRBJ1-6; tentatively, D is TRBD1 (5 bases). Trimming took off 4 bases at V and 9 bases at J, with 17 bases between the two ends. The CDR3 runs 15 residues. Looked up from germline, CDR1 is SGDLS and CDR2 is YYNGEE. The CDR3 nucleotides are TGTGCCAGCAGCCAAGGGACGGGCCCGGGTTCACCCCTCCACTTT. Translated: CASSQGTGPGSPLHF.